This T cell receptor beta chain was sequenced for a study of control samples from healthy donors and cancer patients (dated by TCRdb to about 2020). There are 17 amino acids in the CDR3, from cysteine to phenylalanine inclusive. The retained sequence is limited to the CDR3, 51 bases, with the frame set at the first base. V and J are trimmed by 5 bases and 7 bases, and the gene matches miss 14 bases of the junction. According to the germline V gene, CDR1 reads SGHTA and CDR2 reads FQGNSA. The library was produced with the immunoSEQ multiplex PCR assay. This is the immuneACCESS table as TCRdb keeps it, with only in-frame sequences that have V and J called. A part of the clones is gone; compared with another copy, unresolved V genes explain less than half, and the rest is unexplained. The sample contains tens of thousands of clones, approximately 87% of them found a single time. The ten largest clonotypes hold over 45% of the sample.

In regard to this clone: Which antigen it targets is not known. Base qualities are not at hand, and no much larger clone is one base apart.

The chain links TRBV7-2 with TRBJ2-1; 10 bases in the junction line up with TRBD2. The receptor comes from a man between 60 and 70 years old in good health. Sequenced material: blood. For the CDR3, the sequence is CASSTPSSGGGPNEQFF. The sequence in DNA is TGTGCCAGCAGCACCCCATCTAGCGGGGGAGGACCGAATGAGCAGTTCTTC.